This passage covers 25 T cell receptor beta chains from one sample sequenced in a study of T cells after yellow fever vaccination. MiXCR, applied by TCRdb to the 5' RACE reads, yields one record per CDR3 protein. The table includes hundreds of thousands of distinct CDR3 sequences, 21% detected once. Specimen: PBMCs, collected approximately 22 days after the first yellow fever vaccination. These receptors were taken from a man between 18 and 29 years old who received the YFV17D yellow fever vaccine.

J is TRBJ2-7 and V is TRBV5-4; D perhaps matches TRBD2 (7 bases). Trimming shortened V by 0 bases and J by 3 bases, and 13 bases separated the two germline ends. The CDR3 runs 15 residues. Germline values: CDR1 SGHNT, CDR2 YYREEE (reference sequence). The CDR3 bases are TGTGCCAGCAGCTTGGGGTCGGGGGGCCTCTACGAGCAGTACGTC. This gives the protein CASSLGSGGLYEQYV.

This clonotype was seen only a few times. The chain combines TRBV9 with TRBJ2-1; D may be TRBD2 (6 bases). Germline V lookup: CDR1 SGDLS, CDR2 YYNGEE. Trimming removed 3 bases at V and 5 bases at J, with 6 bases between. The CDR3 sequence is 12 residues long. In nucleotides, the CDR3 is TGTGCCAGCAGCGCGGGAGACAATGAGCAGTTCTTC. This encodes CASSAGDNEQFF.

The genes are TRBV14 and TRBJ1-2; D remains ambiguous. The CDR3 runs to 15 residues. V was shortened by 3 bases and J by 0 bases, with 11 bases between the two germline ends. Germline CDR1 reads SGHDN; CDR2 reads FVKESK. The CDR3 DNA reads TGTGCCAGCAGCCACTACGGGATCACTAACTATGGCTACACCTTC. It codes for CASSHYGITNYGYTF.

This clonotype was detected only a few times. The CDR3 DNA reads TGCGCCAGCAGCTCGGGCCGGGACAATGGCACTGAAGCTTTCTTT. Protein: CASSSGRDNGTEAFF. The chain carries TRBV5-1 and TRBJ1-1, with D perhaps TRBD1 (6 bases). V lost 3 bases and J 4 bases, leaving 16 bases between the germline ends. Germline CDR1 SGHRS, CDR2 YFSETQ. This CDR3 is 15 amino acids long.

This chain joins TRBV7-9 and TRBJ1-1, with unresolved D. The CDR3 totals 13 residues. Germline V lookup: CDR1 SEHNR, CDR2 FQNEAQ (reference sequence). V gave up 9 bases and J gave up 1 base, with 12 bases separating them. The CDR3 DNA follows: TGTGCCAGAAATGCGTTAGGGAACACTGAAGCTTTCTTT. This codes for CARNALGNTEAFF.

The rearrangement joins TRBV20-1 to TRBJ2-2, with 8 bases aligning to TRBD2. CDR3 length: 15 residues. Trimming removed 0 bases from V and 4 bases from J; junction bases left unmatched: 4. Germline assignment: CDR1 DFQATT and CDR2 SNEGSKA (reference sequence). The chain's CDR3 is CSARDTSGGTGELFF. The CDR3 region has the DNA TGCAGTGCTAGAGACACTAGCGGCGGCACCGGGGAGCTGTTTTTT.

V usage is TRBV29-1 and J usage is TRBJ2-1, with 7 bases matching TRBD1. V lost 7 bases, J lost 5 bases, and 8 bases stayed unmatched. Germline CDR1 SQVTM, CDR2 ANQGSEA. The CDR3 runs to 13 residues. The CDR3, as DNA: TGCAGCGGGATCTGGACAGGTCACAATGAGCAGTTCTTC. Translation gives CSGIWTGHNEQFF.

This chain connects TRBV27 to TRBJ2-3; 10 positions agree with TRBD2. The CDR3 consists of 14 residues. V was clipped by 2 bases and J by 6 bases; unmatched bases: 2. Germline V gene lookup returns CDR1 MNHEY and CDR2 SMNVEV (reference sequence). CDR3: CASSLGTSVDTQYF. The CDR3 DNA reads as TGTGCCAGCAGTTTAGGGACTAGCGTGGATACGCAGTATTTT.

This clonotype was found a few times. The CDR3 nucleotides are TGTGCCAGCAGTTTGGAGGGTATTACCGGGGAGCTGTTTTTT. Translation gives CASSLEGITGELFF. This chain joins TRBV27 and TRBJ2-2; maybe TRBD2 (6 bases). Per germline, CDR1 MNHEY and CDR2 SMNVEV (reference sequence). This CDR3 spans 14 amino acids. V lost 3 bases to trimming and J lost 5 bases, with 10 bases between them.

The CDR3 DNA reads as TGTGCCAGCAGCTTGATGGGCACCGGGACTAACACAGATACGCAGTATTTT. This encodes CASSLMGTGTNTDTQYF. The rearrangement joins TRBV5-4 to TRBJ2-3, with 7 nucleotides matching TRBD2. Germline V gene lookup returns CDR1 SGHNT and CDR2 YYREEE (reference sequence). The CDR3 consists of 17 residues. V gave up 1 base and J gave up 2 bases; unmatched junction bases: 10.

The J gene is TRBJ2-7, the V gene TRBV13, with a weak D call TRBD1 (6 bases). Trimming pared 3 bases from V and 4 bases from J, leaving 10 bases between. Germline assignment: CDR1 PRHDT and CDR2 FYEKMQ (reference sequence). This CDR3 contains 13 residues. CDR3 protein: CASSFRGAYEQYV. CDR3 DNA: TGTGCCAGCAGCTTCAGGGGAGCGTACGAGCAGTACGTC.

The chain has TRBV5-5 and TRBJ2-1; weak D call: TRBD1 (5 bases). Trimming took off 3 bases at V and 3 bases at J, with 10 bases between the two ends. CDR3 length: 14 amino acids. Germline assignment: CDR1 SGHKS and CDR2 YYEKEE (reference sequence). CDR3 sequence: CASSSPGYYNEQFF. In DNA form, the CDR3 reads TGTGCCAGCAGCTCGCCAGGGTACTACAATGAGCAGTTCTTC. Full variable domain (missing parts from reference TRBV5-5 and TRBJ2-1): DAGVTQSPTHLIKTRGQQVTLRCSPISGHKSVSWYQQVLGQGPQFIFQYYEKEERGRGNFPDRFSARQFPNYSSELNVNALLLGDSALYLCASSSPGYYNEQFFGPGTRLTVL.

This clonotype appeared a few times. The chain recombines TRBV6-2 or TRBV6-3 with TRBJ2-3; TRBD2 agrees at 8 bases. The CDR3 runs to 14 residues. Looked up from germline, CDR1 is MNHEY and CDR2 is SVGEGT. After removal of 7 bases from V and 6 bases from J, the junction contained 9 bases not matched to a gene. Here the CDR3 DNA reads TGTGCCAGCAACCCGGGACTAGGGACCGATACGCAGTATTTT. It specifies CASNPGLGTDTQYF.

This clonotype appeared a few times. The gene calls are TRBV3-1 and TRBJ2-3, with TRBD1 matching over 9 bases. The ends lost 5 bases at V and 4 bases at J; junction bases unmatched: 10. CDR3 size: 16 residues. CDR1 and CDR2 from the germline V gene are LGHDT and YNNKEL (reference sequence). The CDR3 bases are TGTGCCAGCAGCTCAATCGACAGGGGGTGGTCAGATACGCAGTATTTT. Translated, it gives CASSSIDRGWSDTQYF.

Here the CDR3 reads CASSLDLGNTEAFF. DNA for the CDR3: TGCGCCAGCAGCTTGGATTTGGGGAACACTGAAGCTTTCTTT. The chain is built from TRBV5-1 and TRBJ1-1; D call uncertain. Germline V gene data show CDR1 as SGHRS and CDR2 as YFSETQ. This CDR3 has 14 residues. V lost 0 bases to trimming and J lost 1 base, with 7 bases between them. Supplemented by reference TRBV5-1 and TRBJ1-1, the full variable domain reads KAGVTQTPRYLIKTRGQQVTLSCSPISGHRSVSWYQQTPGQGLQFLFEYFSETQRNKGNFPGRFSGRQFSNSRSEMNVSTLELGDSALYLCASSLDLGNTEAFFGQGTRLTVV.

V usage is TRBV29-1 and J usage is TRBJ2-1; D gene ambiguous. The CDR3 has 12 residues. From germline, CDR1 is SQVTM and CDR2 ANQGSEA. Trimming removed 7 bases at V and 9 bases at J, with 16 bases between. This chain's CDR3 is CSAKTPPIEQFF. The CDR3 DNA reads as TGCAGCGCCAAGACCCCCCCCATTGAGCAGTTCTTC.

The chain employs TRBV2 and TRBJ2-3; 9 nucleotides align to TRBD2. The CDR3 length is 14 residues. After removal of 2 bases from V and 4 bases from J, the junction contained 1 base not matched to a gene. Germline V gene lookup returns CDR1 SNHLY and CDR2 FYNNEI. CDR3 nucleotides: TGTGCCAGCAGTGAATCTAGCGGGGCAGATACGCAGTATTTT. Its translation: CASSESSGADTQYF.

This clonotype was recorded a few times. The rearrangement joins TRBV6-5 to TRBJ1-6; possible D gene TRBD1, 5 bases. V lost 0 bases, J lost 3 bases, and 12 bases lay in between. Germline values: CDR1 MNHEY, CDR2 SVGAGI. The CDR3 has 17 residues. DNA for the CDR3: TGTGCCAGCAGTTACTCGAAAAGGGGCAACTATAATTCACCCCTCCACTTT. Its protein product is CASSYSKRGNYNSPLHF.

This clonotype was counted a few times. The CDR3 DNA sequence: TGTGCCAGCAGCTTAGGGGAAGAATACAATGAGCAGTTCTTC. This gives the protein CASSLGEEYNEQFF. The V gene is TRBV7-6, the J gene TRBJ2-1, with D unclear. This CDR3 region has 14 residues. Trimming took off 1 base at V and 4 bases at J, with 8 bases between the two ends. Germline loops: CDR1 SGHVS, CDR2 FNYEAQ.

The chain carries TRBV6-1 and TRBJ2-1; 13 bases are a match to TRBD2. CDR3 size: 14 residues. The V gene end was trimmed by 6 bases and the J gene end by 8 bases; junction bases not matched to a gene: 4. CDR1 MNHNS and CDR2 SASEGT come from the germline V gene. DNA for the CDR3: TGTGCCAGCAGAAGACTAGCGGGGGGATATGAGCAGTTCTTC. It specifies CASRRLAGGYEQFF.

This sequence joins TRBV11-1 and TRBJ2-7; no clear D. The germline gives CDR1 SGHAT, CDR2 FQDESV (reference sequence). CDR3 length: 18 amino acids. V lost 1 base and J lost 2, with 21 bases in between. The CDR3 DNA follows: TGTGCCAGCAGCTTAGTCGTCTGGATCCCGACCTACGCCTACGAGCAGTACGTC. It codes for CASSLVVWIPTYAYEQYV.

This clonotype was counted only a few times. CDR3 in DNA: TGCGCCAGCAGCCAAGATGCGGGGCCCCATAGCACAGATACGCAGTATTTT. Its protein product is CASSQDAGPHSTDTQYF. The chain joins TRBV4-3 to TRBJ2-3; D may be TRBD2 (6 bases). CDR3 length: 17 residues. V lost 0 bases and J lost 0, with 13 bases in between. Germline CDR1 LGHNA, CDR2 YSLEER.

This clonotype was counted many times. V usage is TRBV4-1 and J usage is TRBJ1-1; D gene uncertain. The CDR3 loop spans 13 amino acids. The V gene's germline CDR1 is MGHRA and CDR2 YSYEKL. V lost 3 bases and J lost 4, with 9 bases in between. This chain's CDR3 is CASSHGLGTEAFF. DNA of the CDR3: TGCGCCAGCAGCCACGGCCTTGGCACTGAAGCTTTCTTT.

CDR3 coding DNA: TGTGCCAGCAGCTCCGCGGGGGGGAAGCAAGAGACCCAGTACTTC. Protein sequence: CASSSAGGKQETQYF. The chain couples TRBV7-3 to TRBJ2-5; TRBD2 aligns across 9 bases. The V gene end was trimmed by 4 bases and the J gene end by 2 bases; junction bases not matched to a gene: 5. CDR1 and CDR2 from the germline V gene are SGHTA and FQGTGA. The CDR3 covers 15 residues.

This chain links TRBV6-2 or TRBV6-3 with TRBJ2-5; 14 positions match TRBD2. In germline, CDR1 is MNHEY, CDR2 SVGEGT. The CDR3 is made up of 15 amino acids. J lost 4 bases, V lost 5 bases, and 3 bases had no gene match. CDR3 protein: CASSAGLAGGETQYF. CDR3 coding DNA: TGTGCCAGCAGTGCCGGACTAGCGGGGGGAGAGACCCAGTACTTC.